This section outlines one T cell receptor beta chain sequence together with its context. The antigen is unknown. The same CDR3 arises from other DNA sequences in this sample as well. This entry comes from a study of OX40 agonist ivuxolimab in advanced cancers. About the research overall: Patients' therapy was ivuxolimab, an antibody that acts as an agonist of OX40 (CD134). Overall study results and limits: Antigen specificity remained undetermined for the expanded peripheral T cells.

Profiled with immunoSEQ multiplex PCR; TCRdb holds only in-frame clones, not every one. The sample consists of about 86,000 clones, about 90% of them appearing once. The clonotype was recovered from an adult with an advanced solid tumor such as melanoma, head and neck, liver or kidney cancer. This sample comprised CD4+ or CD8+ T cells sorted from blood, obtained in a trial of the OX40 agonist ivuxolimab.

CDR3: CASSTGGGTEAFF. As DNA, the CDR3 is TGTGCCAGCAGTACAGGGGGAGGGACTGAAGCTTTCTTT. The chain combines TRBV9 with TRBJ1-1; TRBD1 agrees at 8 bases. Germline V lookup: CDR1 SGDLS, CDR2 YYNGEE. The V gene end was trimmed by 5 bases and the J gene end by 5 bases; junction bases not matched to a gene: 5. The CDR3 spans 13 residues.